This T cell receptor beta chain was identified during a study of beta chain features in type 1 diabetes. Study details: Patients and healthy donors were similar in age, gender and cell yields.

This clone was counted a few times. What it binds is not known. From germline, CDR1 is SGHTA and CDR2 FQGNSA. Trimming took 5 bases from V and 6 from J; bases not matched to a gene: 9. The CDR3 spans 15 residues. General study findings and limits: There was a moderate but significant shortening of TCRB CDR3s in all four CD4+ subsets of Type 1 diabetes patients. Using cDNA template may skew counts toward highly expressing activated cells. Within patients, naive, central memory and Treg TCRB repertoires seemed more similar than within healthy donors.

Of the isolated RNA, all was reverse transcribed, and so the sequenced material was expressed TCRB transcripts. Data came from immunoSEQ multiplex PCR; TCRdb stores just in-frame clones and leaves some out. The sample contains around 140,000 clones, approximately 9% of which appear only once. Sequencing used central memory CD4+ T cells from blood. The chain couples TRBV7-2 to TRBJ2-5; 10 nucleotides agree with TRBD2. The receptor was isolated from a man aged 25-40 years with type 1 diabetes. For the CDR3, the DNA is TGTGCCAGCAGCCCCGCTGGGACTAGCGCTCAGACCCAGTACTTC. Translated: CASSPAGTSAQTQYF.